The 24 T cell receptor beta chains given below trace back to one sample, sequenced in a study of blood T cell repertoires in COVID-19. Only in-frame clones appear in the TCRdb table, and some are missing; sequencing was by immunoSEQ multiplex PCR. This table holds about 120,000 clones, roughly 88% found once. Sequences were obtained from peripheral blood. The receptors were gathered from a man aged 35 to 55 with acute or convalescent COVID-19.

Worth noting for this clone: A junction boundary mismatches the germline segment, possibly from a read error. This sequence joins TRBV10-3 and TRBJ2-5; tentative D call: TRBD2 (6 bases). Germline values: CDR1 ENHRY, CDR2 SYGVKD. The CDR3 sequence is 15 residues long. CDR3 in DNA: TGTGCCATCAAGGAGGGTGGGGCCCGAGGGGAGACACAGTACTTC. Translated, it gives CAIKEGGARGETQYF.

The V call is TRBV11-1, the J call TRBJ2-5; 7 nucleotides align to TRBD2. CDR1 SGHAT and CDR2 FQDESV come from the germline V gene (reference sequence). The ends lost 2 bases at V and 5 bases at J; junction bases unmatched: 11. This CDR3 region has 16 residues. The CDR3 nucleotides read TGTGCCAGCAGCTTAAATATACGGGAGGTGTGGGAGACCCAGTACTTC. It specifies CASSLNIREVWETQYF.

The sample holds a few counts of this clone. This rearrangement joins TRBV6-5 to TRBJ2-3; 10 bases map to TRBD1. Germline V gene lookup returns CDR1 MNHEY and CDR2 SVGAGI. The CDR3 covers 15 residues. V lost 2 bases, J lost 4 bases, and 3 bases stayed unmatched. In nucleotides, the CDR3 is TGTGCCAGCAGTTACGGGGACAGGGGTCCAGATACGCAGTATTTT. Amino acid sequence: CASSYGDRGPDTQYF.

The chain has TRBV5-5 and TRBJ2-7; perhaps TRBD1 as D (5 bases). V was pared by 0 bases and J by 1 base, with 14 bases between. This CDR3 contains 16 residues. The V gene's germline CDR1 is SGHKS and CDR2 YYEKEE (reference sequence). CDR3 coding DNA: TGTGCCAGCAGCTTGGTCGACACAGGTTATTCCTACGAGCAGTACTTC. Amino acid sequence: CASSLVDTGYSYEQYF.

V and J are TRBV5-1 and TRBJ2-3; the D gene is possibly TRBD2 (6 bases). Germline V gene data show CDR1 as SGHRS and CDR2 as YFSETQ. The CDR3 contains 14 residues. V lost 3 bases and J lost 2, with 10 bases in between. CDR3 amino acids: CASSYSGVTDTQYF. CDR3 DNA sequence: TGCGCCAGCAGCTACTCGGGGGTCACAGATACGCAGTATTTT.

This chain connects TRBV7-3 to TRBJ2-3; 14 bases align to TRBD2. The CDR3 covers 16 residues. The germline V gene has CDR1 SGHTA and CDR2 FQGTGA. The ends lost 5 bases at V and 5 bases at J; junction bases unmatched: 6. As DNA, the CDR3 is TGTGCCAGCAGCCTGACTAGCGGGGGGGCCATAGATACGCAGTATTTT. It is translated as CASSLTSGGAIDTQYF. Together with reference TRBV7-3 and TRBJ2-3, the CDR3 gives the full variable domain: GAGVSQTPSNKVTEKGKYVELRCDPISGHTALYWYRQSLGQGPEFLIYFQGTGAADDSGLPNDRFFAVRPEGSVSTLKIQRTERGDSAVYLCASSLTSGGAIDTQYFGPGTRLTVL.

The gene calls are TRBV7-2 and TRBJ1-4; TRBD1 aligns across 11 bases. J gave up 4 bases and V 1 base, and 5 bases lay outside the gene matches. CDR1 is SGHTA, CDR2 FQGNSA, per germline. This CDR3 is 17 amino acids long. This CDR3 reads CASSLVGQGAFNEKLFF. The DNA of the CDR3 is TGTGCCAGCAGCTTAGTTGGACAGGGGGCGTTTAATGAAAAACTGTTTTTT.

V gene TRBV27 combines with J gene TRBJ2-6; weak D call: TRBD2 (6 bases). V lost 1 base and J 2 bases, leaving 6 bases between the germline ends. The CDR3 has 15 residues. Germline V gene data show CDR1 as MNHEY and CDR2 as SMNVEV (reference sequence). The CDR3 sequence: CASSLWGAGANVLTF. CDR3 bases: TGTGCCAGCAGTTTATGGGGGGCTGGGGCCAACGTCCTGACTTTC.

Details on this clone: Different DNA sequences within this sample yield the same CDR3. The chain uses TRBV12-3 or TRBV12-4 and TRBJ1-1; no definite D call. The CDR3 is made up of 13 amino acids. V lost 0 bases and J 3 bases, leaving 5 bases between the germline ends. The CDR3 spells CASSLASDTEAFF. The CDR3 DNA follows: TGTGCCAGCAGTTTAGCATCCGACACTGAAGCTTTCTTT.

The chain recombines TRBV5-5 with TRBJ1-1; D unresolved. Trimming left V 0 bases short and J 5 bases short, with 17 bases between. Germline CDR1 SGHKS, CDR2 YYEKEE (reference sequence). The CDR3 consists of 16 residues. CDR3 sequence reads: CASSLGLKGGLTEAFF. The CDR3 DNA reads TGTGCCAGCAGCTTGGGACTCAAGGGAGGACTAACTGAAGCTTTCTTT.

The chain combines TRBV24-1 with TRBJ1-2; D uncertain. Germline CDR1 KGHDR, CDR2 SFDVKD. The length of the CDR3 is 11 residues. V was trimmed by 5 bases and J by 4 bases, leaving 4 bases between them. CDR3 region: CATSASYGYTF. Here the CDR3 DNA reads TGTGCCACCAGTGCCAGCTATGGCTACACCTTC.

This clone was counted a single time. The rearrangement links TRBV7-8 to TRBJ2-7; 7 nucleotides line up with TRBD1. V shed 4 bases and J 3 bases; nucleotides not matched to a gene: 15. The length of the CDR3 is 17 residues. CDR1 is SGHVS, CDR2 FQNEAQ, per germline. The CDR3: CASSSKRGLDRDYEQYF. The CDR3 DNA reads as TGTGCCAGCAGCTCCAAGAGGGGGCTAGACAGGGACTACGAGCAGTACTTC.

The chain uses TRBV6-7 and TRBJ2-7, with 9 nucleotides matching TRBD1. TRBV6-7 is classed as an ORF, of uncertain function. The CDR3 extends over 15 amino acids. With 5 bases clipped from V and 3 bases from J, the junction kept 8 bases outside the gene matches. CDR3 coding DNA: TGTGCCAGCAGTCACGGGACAGGGCCGTGCTACGAGCAGTACTTC. It codes for CASSHGTGPCYEQYF.

The chain carries TRBV27 and TRBJ2-3; TRBD2 matches at 13 bases. Germline CDR1 reads MNHEY; CDR2 reads SMNVEV (reference sequence). Trimming took 3 bases from V and 4 from J; bases not matched to a gene: 4. The CDR3 covers 16 residues. The chain's CDR3 is CASSFRTSGSSDTQYF. The CDR3 region has the DNA TGTGCCAGCAGTTTTCGGACTAGCGGGAGTTCAGATACGCAGTATTTT.

The V gene is TRBV18, the J gene TRBJ1-5; D is undetermined. The germline V and J ends were trimmed by 4 bases and 3 bases, with 7 bases remaining between them. CDR1 is KGHSH and CDR2 is LQKENI in the germline V gene. This CDR3 contains 13 residues. The chain's CDR3 is CASSLKNNQPQHF. The CDR3 DNA reads TGTGCCAGCTCACTAAAAAACAATCAGCCCCAGCATTTT.

The rearrangement links TRBV30 to TRBJ2-6; D gene unclear. Germline assignment: CDR1 GTSNPN and CDR2 SVGIG (reference sequence). Trimming left V 3 bases short and J 5 bases short, with 8 bases between. The CDR3 runs 13 residues. The DNA for the CDR3 is TGTGCCTGGAGCGGTTACTGGGCCAACGTCCTGACTTTC. Its translation is CAWSGYWANVLTF.

The rearrangement joins TRBV9 to TRBJ1-1; D remains unclear. The CDR3 is 14 residues long. V was cut by 0 bases and J by 4 bases, with 10 bases left in between. Germline V CDR1 and CDR2: SGDLS, YYNGEE. As DNA, the CDR3 is TGTGCCAGCAGCGTAGAGGGCACTAGCACTGAAGCTTTCTTT. Translation: CASSVEGTSTEAFF. The full variable domain, in which reference TRBV9 and TRBJ1-1 provide the parts outside the CDR3, is DSGVTQTPKHLITATGQRVTLRCSPRSGDLSVYWYQQSLDQGLQFLIQYYNGEERAKGNILERFSAQQFPDLHSELNLSSLELGDSALYFCASSVEGTSTEAFFGQGTRLTVV.

The V gene is TRBV7-9, the J gene TRBJ1-5, with a weak D call TRBD1 (5 bases). CDR3 length: 15 residues. Between the trimmed V and J ends, which lost 1 base and 5 bases, there was a span of 12 bases. Germline values: CDR1 SEHNR, CDR2 FQNEAQ (reference sequence). CDR3 sequence (DNA): TGTGCCAGCAGCTTAGGGGATGGGGCGGATCAGCCCCAGCATTTT. It codes for CASSLGDGADQPQHF.

This rearrangement joins TRBV4-1 to TRBJ1-2; TRBD1 agrees at 8 bases. The CDR3 loop spans 14 amino acids. Trimming took 3 bases from V and 5 from J; bases not matched to a gene: 5. The germline V gene encodes CDR1 MGHRA and CDR2 YSYEKL. CDR3 sequence (DNA): TGCGCCAGCAGCCAGCCGGGACAGGCTTATGGCTACACCTTC. Translated, it gives CASSQPGQAYGYTF.

The gene calls are TRBV5-1 and TRBJ2-7, with D maybe TRBD1 (6 bases). With 3 bases removed from V and 2 bases from J, the gap between germline ends came to 15 bases. CDR1 and CDR2 from the germline V gene are SGHRS and YFSETQ. This CDR3 is 15 amino acids long. The CDR3 loop reads CASSSRTEYPYEQYF. CDR3 DNA: TGCGCCAGCAGCTCACGGACAGAATACCCCTACGAGCAGTACTTC.

The V and J genes are TRBV4-3 and TRBJ2-2, with D perhaps matching TRBD1 (6 bases). V shed 5 bases and J shed 0 bases, with 10 bases lying between them. CDR1 and CDR2 (germline): LGHNA, YSLEER. The length of the CDR3 is 15 residues. The CDR3 reads CASSIDRSNTGELFF. CDR3 in DNA: TGCGCCAGCAGCATCGACAGGTCGAACACCGGGGAGCTGTTTTTT.

The chain has TRBV5-1 and TRBJ2-5; 9 bases align to TRBD2. After removal of 2 bases from V and 5 bases from J, the junction contained 4 bases not matched to a gene. The CDR3 is 14 amino acids. Germline CDR1 SGHRS, CDR2 YFSETQ. The CDR3 reads CASSLAGGKETQYF. The CDR3 region has the DNA TGCGCCAGCAGCTTAGCGGGGGGCAAGGAGACCCAGTACTTC.

The chain couples TRBV4-1 to TRBJ1-6; D is unresolved. Trimming removed 0 bases at V and 7 bases at J, with 13 bases between. CDR1 is MGHRA, CDR2 YSYEKL, per germline. This CDR3 has 16 residues. The CDR3 DNA reads as TGCGCCAGCAGCCAAGACGTACGGGTCGGGAATTCACCCCTCCACTTT. It yields the protein CASSQDVRVGNSPLHF.

The chain links TRBV6-1 to TRBJ2-1, with a weak D call TRBD1 (6 bases). V was clipped by 1 base and J by 0 bases, with 7 bases between them. CDR3 length: 15 amino acids. Germline loops: CDR1 MNHNS, CDR2 SASEGT. CDR3 bases: TGTGCCAGCAGTGAAGTCAGGGGCTCCTACAATGAGCAGTTCTTC. It is translated as CASSEVRGSYNEQFF.